A selection of T cell receptor beta chains follows, all from one sample in a study of blood T cell repertoires in COVID-19. Assay: immunoSEQ multiplex PCR; the TCRdb copy retains only in-frame clones and omits some. The table shows 150,000 or so clones, with roughly 87% occurring only once. The sequencing input was PBMCs or T cells enriched from blood (not recorded which). These receptors all stem from a human donor with acute COVID-19. The donor label of this sample is uncertain. CDR3s include the opening cysteine and the closing phenylalanine or tryptophan. A D gene is named only where the DNA matches it firmly. Not every row has a clone size; where given, it reads once, few, many or a size class.

clone_size,d_call,v_call,j_call,cdr3_nt,cdr3_aa
-,-,TRBV12-5,TRBJ1-1,TGTGCTAGTGGTTTAGACAGAACCACTGAAGCTTTCTTT,CASGLDRTTEAFF
-,TRBD1,TRBV30,TRBJ1-3,TGTGCCTGGAGACGCGACAGGGCTGGAAACACCATATATTTT,CAWRRDRAGNTIYF
-,-,TRBV3-1/TRBV3-2,TRBJ1-1,TGTGCCAGCAGGGGCGGGGGGACGTTGACTGAAGCTTTCTTT,CASRGGGTLTEAFF
-,TRBD2,TRBV5-3,TRBJ2-7,TGTGCGCATATCGGGAGGCAGGCCAACTACGAGCAGTACTTC,CAHIGRQANYEQYF
-,-,TRBV21-1,TRBJ2-7,TGTGCCATCGGGGCCGCGCGGGGTGGCCACGAGCAGTACTTC,CAIGAARGGHEQYF
few,-,TRBV28,TRBJ1-3,TGTGCCAGCAGTGTTTATGACACCGGAAACACCATATATTTT,CASSVYDTGNTIYF
once,-,TRBV5-1,TRBJ1-3,TGCGCCAGCAGCTTGGGTGTCAGCTCTGGAAACACCATATATTTT,CASSLGVSSGNTIYF
-,-,TRBV5-1,TRBJ2-3,TGCGCCAGCAGCCTCAGGGTTGGGGGCACAGATACGCAGTATTTT,CASSLRVGGTDTQYF
-,TRBD1,TRBV5-4,TRBJ2-7,TGTGCCAGCAGCTCGGGGACAGGTTTCGAGCAGTACTTC,CASSSGTGFEQYF
-,-,TRBV6-2/TRBV6-3,TRBJ2-7,TGTGCCAGCAGTTACTCCCTAAGCTCCTACGAGCAGTACTTC,CASSYSLSSYEQYF
-,TRBD1,TRBV6-5,TRBJ1-3,TGTGCCAGCAGACTGGGACAGGGGCAGAGAAACACCATATATTTT,CASRLGQGQRNTIYF
-,TRBD1,TRBV7-2,TRBJ1-1,TGTGCCAGCACCCCAGGGCCGGGACAGCACACTGAAGCTTTCTTT,CASTPGPGQHTEAFF
-,-,TRBV30,TRBJ1-5,TGTGCCTGGAGTATTGAGGAATATCAGCCCCAGCATTTT,CAWSIEEYQPQHF
-,-,TRBV19,TRBJ2-7,TGTGCCAGTAGTATAGAAACAGGCTACGAGCAGTACTTC,CASSIETGYEQYF